This T cell receptor beta chain was identified in a study of beta chain features in type 1 diabetes (dated by TCRdb to the late 2010s). Some background on the complete study: Mean age, gender distribution, total cell number and subset yield were not different between patients and healthy donors. Regulatory and stem cell-like memory subsets were isolated from only 8 patients and roughly 8 healthy donors, whereas naive and central memory subsets came from all 28 donors. The study compared the TCRB repertoires of sorted circulating CD4+ T cell subsets in recently diagnosed type 1 diabetes patients with those in matched healthy donors. A total of some 100,000,000 sorted cells were examined across all samples, and a strong correlation was observed between cell number per subset and RNA yield.

All of the isolated RNA was reverse transcribed with the High Capacity cDNA Reverse Transcription Kit, so expressed TCRB transcripts were sequenced. Deep immunoSEQ sequencing was applied to naive, central memory and regulatory T cell samples, giving an average of approximately 3.8 million total reads per sample. Sorted cells were lysed in RLT buffer, and RNA was extracted using DNase-treated RNeasy Micro or Mini kits according to cell number. To prevent cross-contamination, each cell subset was processed individually, whereas patient and healthy donor samples were processed jointly. TCRB sequences were amplified from cDNA with the immunoSEQ multiplex PCR, producing 87-bp fragments spanning the CDR3 region. The amplicons were sequenced using the Illumina HiSeq platform. As for the original processing: Synthetic template baselines were used to correct PCR bias computationally, reads within Hamming distance 2 were collapsed together, and singletons that could not be merged were discarded. Reads were aligned against IMGT to assign V, D and J genes, CDR3 length and insertions or deletions at six rearrangement sites. Within each subset, clonotype counts were normalized to sorted cell number, after which true diversity and Gini coefficients were computed with the tcR R package. The overlap coefficient, calculated on TCRB nucleotide sequences, was used to measure repertoire sharing. Out-of-frame TCRB sequences from naive cells were analyzed as a proxy for the pre-selection repertoire. Entries here come from immuneACCESS through TCRdb and include only in-frame sequences with V and J called. Some clones fail to appear in such tables; in the studies checked, an unresolved V gene covers under half of the shortfall, and the cause of the remainder is unknown. From that table come the V and J calls and clone size; the DNA was used to work out D and trimming. Across this sample there are around 310,000 clones, with approximately 11% seen only once. The ten largest clones capture more than 0.015% of the sample.

As to this clone: What antigen it recognizes has not been identified. Per-base quality was not reported, and no clone a single base away is much larger than it.

From each donor, a single peripheral blood sample of about 100 mL on average was drawn into heparinised tubes. A BD FACSAria II and a panel including CD45RO, CCR7, CD25, CD127, CD95 and CD27 were used to sort naive, central memory, regulatory and stem cell-like memory CD4+ T cells. Every sorted population had a purity above 95%. Right away, PBMCs were isolated by Lymphoprep density gradient centrifugation and were stained directly, with no culture step. So that batch effects would be minimized, each experiment stained and sorted samples in pairs, pairing one healthy donor with one patient. Reading the germline V gene gives CDR1 SNHLY and CDR2 FYNNEI. V is trimmed back by 6 bases and J by 7 bases, and the junction contains 5 bases that no gene match accounts for. From the cysteine through the phenylalanine, the CDR3 covers 13 amino acids. Only CDR3 DNA is held: 39 bases, read in frame from base 1.

Paper-wide results and their limitations: PCR may preferentially amplify shorter templates, but because patient and control samples were amplified and corrected together, any resulting skew would affect both groups equally. Sequencing cDNA rather than genomic DNA could over-represent highly expressing activated cells, although activation and CD3 levels did not differ between groups. Naive, central memory and regulatory TCRB repertoires appeared to be more alike among patients than among healthy donors. HLA sub-analyses involved small numbers of individuals, so any influence of HLA type on TCRB rearrangement remained unresolved. Type 1 diabetes patients showed a moderate but significant shortening of TCRB CDR3 length in all four CD4+ subsets. Patients with type 1 diabetes made fewer insertions and deleted more nucleotides at VDJ recombination sites, implying thymic rearrangement abnormalities.

The receptor was isolated from a woman in her twenties or thirties in good health. Recombination connected TRBV2 to TRBJ2-5; 10 junctional bases match TRBD1. Material: naive CD4+ T cells from blood. The sample's cell subset or site, from its label and the paper: true naive CD4+ T cells. The nucleotide sequence is given as TGTGCCAGCAGAGGGACAGGGGCGGTGACCCAGTACTTC. It codes for CASRGTGAVTQYF.